This TCR beta chain was found in a study of cytomegalovirus exposure and HLA in healthy donors. The V gene's germline CDR1 is MGHRA and CDR2 YSYEKL. There are 19 residues in the CDR3. V shed 3 bases and J 0 bases; nucleotides not matched to a gene: 13. This PCR relied on a set of 60 Vbeta primers and 13 Jbeta primers. Measured with immunoSEQ multiplex PCR; TCRdb has only the in-frame clones, and not every one. The data contain under 200,000 clones, roughly 85% of them singletons. The material sequenced was PBMCs. The chain is built from TRBV4-1 and TRBJ2-1; 8 nucleotides align to TRBD2. The receptor comes from a man aged 40-55 years in good health and CMV-seronegative. The CDR3 loop is CASSHKTGLVLSSYNEQFF. CDR3 in DNA: TGCGCCAGCAGCCACAAGACGGGACTAGTCCTCAGCTCCTACAATGAGCAGTTCTTC.